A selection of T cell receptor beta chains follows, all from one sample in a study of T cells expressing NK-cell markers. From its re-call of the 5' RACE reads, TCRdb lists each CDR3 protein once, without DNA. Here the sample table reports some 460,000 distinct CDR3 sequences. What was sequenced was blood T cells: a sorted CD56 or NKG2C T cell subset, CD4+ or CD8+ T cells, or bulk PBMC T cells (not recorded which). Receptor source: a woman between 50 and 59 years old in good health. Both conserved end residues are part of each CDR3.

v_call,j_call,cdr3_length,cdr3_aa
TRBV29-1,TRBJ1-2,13,CSVVGPTGNGYTF
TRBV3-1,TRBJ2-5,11,CASELEGTQYF
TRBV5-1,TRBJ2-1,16,CASSLDLSSSYNEQFF
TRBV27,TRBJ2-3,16,CASSLEWRSLPDTQYF
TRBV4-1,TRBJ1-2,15,CASSQESRGFYGYTF
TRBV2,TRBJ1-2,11,CASSEIDGYTF
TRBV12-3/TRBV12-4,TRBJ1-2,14,CASSGIGSNYGYTF
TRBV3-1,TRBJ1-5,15,CASSTFKEINQPQHF
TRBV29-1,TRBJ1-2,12,CSGLDRGYGYTF
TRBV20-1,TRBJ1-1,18,CSARGIWGRSPLNTEAFF
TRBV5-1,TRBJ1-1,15,CASSSERAFDTEAFF
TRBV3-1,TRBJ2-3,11,CASSQEATQYF
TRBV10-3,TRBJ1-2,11,CAIRATNGYTF
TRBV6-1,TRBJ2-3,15,CASNEGGSGLYTQYF
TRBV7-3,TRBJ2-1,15,CASSSTPVTYNEQFF
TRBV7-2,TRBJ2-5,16,CASSLGGTGFQETQYF